The entry below describes one T cell receptor (beta chain). This clonotype was detected a few times. Its recognized antigen is unknown. Within one base of it there is no much larger clone, and no base qualities were kept. This entry belongs to a study of blood T cells in healthy people across ages (dated by TCRdb to about 2015). Regarding the research as a whole: Template switching captured roughly one uniquely barcoded TCR beta cDNA molecule per two T cells in model experiments. The study measured age-related changes in TCR beta repertoire diversity using deep sequencing normalized with unique cDNA molecular identifiers. The donors were divided into four age groups: young (average around 15 years), middle-aged (roughly 40), aged (roughly 60) and long-lived (about 84). Using the same blood draw, the study looked at two additional independent replicas of 1 million unique cDNA reads for two donors, one aged 18 to 30 and the other aged 80 or older.

Libraries were made using 5' RACE. The instrument given in TCRdb is Illumina HiSeq 2500. A second roughly 6 to 12 cycle PCR used a sample-barcoded 5' primer and a J-beta primer mix. Each TCR beta cDNA molecule received a unique molecular identifier from a template-switch 5' adaptor carrying 12 random nucleotides. Each sample yielded at least 2.5 million CDR3-containing paired-end reads. The Mint cDNA synthesis kit, primed by a TRBC-specific oligonucleotide, was used to synthesize first-strand cDNA from all RNA. After uracil-DNA glycosylase treatment, a first 18-cycle PCR used universal primers M1SS and BC2_uni_R on all cDNA. In the original analysis: Each sample was normalized by randomly selecting 1 million high-quality reads, each carrying a distinct molecular identifier. Reads with shared molecular identifiers were discarded instead of being binned into consensus sequences. MiTCR, set to a Q25 quality threshold and the strictest error-elimination algorithm, was used for CDR3 identification, clonotype clustering and error correction. A nonparametric unseen species model with Euler transformation was used to estimate a lower bound on total TCR beta diversity. TCRdb took the public reads, trimmed them with fastp at Q25, ran MiXCR for clone calling and kept in-frame beta chains. Entries that share a CDR3 protein sequence are merged under the most common genes and DNA. The V and J calls follow TCRdb's processing rather than the paper's. In this sample the table shows some 800,000 distinct CDR3 sequences, 20% to 25% of which occur a single time. The ten largest clones add up to more than 3% of the sample.

Summary of the overall study and its limitations: Estimates of total diversity based on one million sequenced T cells were regarded as lower bounds and as underestimates. The CMV infection status of donors was not known, potentially confounding age-related changes in expanded clonotypes. A strong correlation was found between observed TCR beta diversity and the percentage of naive T cells measured by flow cytometry. Compared with the aged group, more naive CD4+ T cells, fewer expanded clones and increased TCR diversity were shown by the long-lived group, suggesting age selection. Observed TCR beta diversity per million T cells fell roughly linearly with age, and a significant reduction was already apparent by age approximately 41. Because profiling used bulk unsorted PBMCs, naive and antigen-experienced compartments could not be compared conclusively.

There are 15 amino acids in the CDR3, from cysteine to phenylalanine inclusive. Just CDR3 DNA is preserved here, 45 bases in frame from base 1. The germline V gene supplies CDR1 SGHDT and CDR2 YYEEEE. V loses 0 bases, J loses 3 bases, and the germline ends lie 12 bases apart. The roughly 39 donors, aged about 6 to 100 years, were systemically healthy Caucasian individuals from Russia. About 10 milliliters of peripheral blood were drawn from each donor into EDTA-treated Vacutainer tubes. Ficoll-Paque density-gradient centrifugation was used to isolate PBMCs, with at least 6.5 million per sample. Trizol reagent was used to extract total RNA from PBMCs, with at least 5 micrograms per sample. The percentages of naive CD45RAhigh/CD27high T cells were determined by flow cytometry on a PBMC aliquot from every donor. Another study also made use of these data, one on T cells of mothers and their children. As the second publication notes: The donors were nine systemically healthy Caucasian individuals, made up of three mothers and their six children. cDNA synthesis used all of the extracted RNA, with approximately 1.6 ug of RNA in each 15 ul reaction. In the second PCR, the M1S primer introduced both the sample barcodes and 2-4 random nucleotides. Over 8 million TCR beta CDR3 reads were obtained for each mother, and approximately 3 million reads were obtained for each child. Thymic selection similarly shapes TCR recombination output in related and unrelated pairs, with minor effect from inherited differences. Normalized repertoire overlap was always found to be slightly, but never significantly, higher in related mother-child pairs than in unrelated mother-child pairs. Persistent microchimeric T cell clones were not detected, at a sensitivity of around 99 clones per million clonotypes. Deep NGS was used in the study to compare the TCR beta repertoires of mothers and children and to look for features that separate related mother-child pairs from unrelated individuals. On average, the children were approximately 12 +/- 4 years old, while the mothers were about 37 +/- 4 years old. Libraries were sequenced on Illumina HiSeq 2000 with 100+100 nt paired-end reads after adapter ligation with NEBNext reagents. To prevent cross-contamination, the mother and child libraries were prepared one month apart and sequenced in separate runs. For each donor, between about 450,000 and 2,300,000 distinct TCR beta clonotypes were identified. Naive TCR beta clonotypes were estimated from low-frequency clonotypes matched to each donor's FACS-determined naive share, without sorting.

The sequenced sample was blood. The rearrangement joined TRBV5-6 to TRBJ1-2; a confident D gene designation cannot be given. The clonotype was recovered from a boy between 5 and 17 years old in good health. CDR3 sequence: CASSLADGEDYGYTF. Read as DNA, the sequence is TGTGCCAGCAGCTTGGCCGACGGTGAAGACTATGGCTACACCTTC. Full variable domain (CDR3 extended with the reference TRBV5-6 and TRBJ1-2 proteins): DAGVTQSPTHLIKTRGQQVTLRCSPKSGHDTVSWYQQALGQGPQFIFQYYEEEERQRGNFPDRFSGHQFPNYSSELNVNALLLGDSALYLCASSLADGEDYGYTFGSGTRLTVV.